Sequencing of this TCR beta chain was carried out in a study of T cells after yellow fever vaccination. Study-wide results and limits: Compared with primary, the secondary response was weaker and peaked at day 5, not 15. Contaminating bulk clonotypes could be abundant in FACS-sorted repertoires. Subsequent booster samples again held most clones from primary vaccination (less than 98% CD4, roughly 91% CD8).

This clonotype has a handful of counts. Antigen: not known. One entry per CDR3 protein, called by TCRdb with MiXCR from the 5' RACE reads. The sample shows 170,000 or so distinct CDR3 sequences, around 9% of them seen only once. The clonotype was recovered from a young man who received the YFV17D yellow fever vaccine. The sample was CD8+ T cells sorted from PBMCs, taken 45 days after the yellow fever booster vaccination.

The CDR3 bases are TGTGCCAGCCCCGCCGCTGGAAACACCATATATTTT. It codes for CASPAAGNTIYF. This chain connects TRBV7-2 to TRBJ1-3; D unresolved. CDR1 is SGHTA and CDR2 is FQGNSA in the germline V gene. Trimming took off 8 bases at V and 2 bases at J, with 7 bases between the two ends. CDR3 size: 12 residues.